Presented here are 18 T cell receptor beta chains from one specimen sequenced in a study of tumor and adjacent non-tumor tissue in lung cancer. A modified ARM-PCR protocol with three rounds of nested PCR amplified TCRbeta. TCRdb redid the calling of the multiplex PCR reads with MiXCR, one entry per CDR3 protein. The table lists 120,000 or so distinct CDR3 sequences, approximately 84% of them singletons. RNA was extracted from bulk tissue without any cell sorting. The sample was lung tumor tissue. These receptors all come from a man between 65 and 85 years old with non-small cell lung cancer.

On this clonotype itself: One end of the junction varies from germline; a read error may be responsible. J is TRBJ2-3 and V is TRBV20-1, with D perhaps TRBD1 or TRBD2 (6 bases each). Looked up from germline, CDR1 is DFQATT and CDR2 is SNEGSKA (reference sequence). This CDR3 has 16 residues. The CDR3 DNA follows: TGCAGTGCTCCGCGTCGGTCCGGGGGCTTGACAGATGCGCAATATTTT. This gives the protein CSAPRRSGGLTDAQYF.

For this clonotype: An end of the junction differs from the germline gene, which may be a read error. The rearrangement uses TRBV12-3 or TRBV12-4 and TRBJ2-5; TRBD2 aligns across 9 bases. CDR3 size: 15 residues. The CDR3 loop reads CTSSGLAGTVETQCF. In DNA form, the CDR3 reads TGTACCAGCAGCGGGCTAGCGGGAACGGTGGAGACCCAGTGCTTC.

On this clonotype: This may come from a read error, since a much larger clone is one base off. This chain's CDR3 is CSARDLRGGNYLPQHF. The DNA for the CDR3 is TGCAGTGCCCGAGATCTCCGGGGAGGTAACTATCTGCCCCAGCATTTT. The V call is TRBV20-1, the J call TRBJ1-5, with D hard to call. The V gene's germline CDR1 is DFQATT and CDR2 SNEGSKA (reference sequence). Trimming removed 6 bases at V and 9 bases at J, with 27 bases between. The CDR3 is made up of 16 amino acids.

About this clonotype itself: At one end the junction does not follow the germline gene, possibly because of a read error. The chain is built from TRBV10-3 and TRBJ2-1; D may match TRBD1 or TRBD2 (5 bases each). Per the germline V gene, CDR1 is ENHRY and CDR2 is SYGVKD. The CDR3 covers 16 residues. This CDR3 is CAISEGEGRPYNEHFF. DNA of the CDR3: TGTGCCATCAGTGAGGGAGAGGGGCGTCCCTACAATGAGCACTTCTTC.

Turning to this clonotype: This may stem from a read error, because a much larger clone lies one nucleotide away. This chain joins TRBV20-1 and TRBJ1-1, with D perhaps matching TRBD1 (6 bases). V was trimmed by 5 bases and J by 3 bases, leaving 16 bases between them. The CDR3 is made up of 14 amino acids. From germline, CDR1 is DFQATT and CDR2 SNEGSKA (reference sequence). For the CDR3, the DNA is TGCAGTGCTGGGGGCAAGGGGCAGGACACTGAAGCTTTCTTT. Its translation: CSAGGKGQDTEAFF.

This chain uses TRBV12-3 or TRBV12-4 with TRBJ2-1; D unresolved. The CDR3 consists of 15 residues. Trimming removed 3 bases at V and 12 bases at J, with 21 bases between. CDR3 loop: CASSFGRVSKDGQFF. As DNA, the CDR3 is TGTGCCAGCAGTTTCGGACGCGTAAGTAAGGATGGGCAGTTCTTC.

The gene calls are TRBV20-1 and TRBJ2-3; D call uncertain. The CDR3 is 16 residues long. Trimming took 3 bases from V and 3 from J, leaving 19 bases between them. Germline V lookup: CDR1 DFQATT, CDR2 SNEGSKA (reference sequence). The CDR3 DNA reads TGCAGTGCTAGGAGTCTTCACTGGGATGGGACAGATACGCAGTATTTT. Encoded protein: CSARSLHWDGTDTQYF.

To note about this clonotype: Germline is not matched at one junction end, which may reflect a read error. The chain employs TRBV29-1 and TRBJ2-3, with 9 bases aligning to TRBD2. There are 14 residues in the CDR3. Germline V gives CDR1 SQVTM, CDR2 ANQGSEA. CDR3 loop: CSWLAGGTTDMQYF. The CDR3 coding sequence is TGCAGCTGGCTGGCGGGAGGGACCACAGATATGCAGTATTTT.

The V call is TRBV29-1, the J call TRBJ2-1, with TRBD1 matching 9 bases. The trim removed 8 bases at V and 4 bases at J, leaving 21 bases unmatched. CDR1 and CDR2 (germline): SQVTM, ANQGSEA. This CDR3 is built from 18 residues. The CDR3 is CSIGLLQGQGIGYNEQFF. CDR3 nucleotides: TGCAGCATTGGACTGCTTCAGGGACAGGGAATTGGATACAATGAGCAGTTCTTC.

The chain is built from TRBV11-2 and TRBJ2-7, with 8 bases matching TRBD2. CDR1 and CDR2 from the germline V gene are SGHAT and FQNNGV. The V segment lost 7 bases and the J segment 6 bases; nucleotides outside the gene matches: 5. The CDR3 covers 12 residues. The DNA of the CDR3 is TGTGCCAGCATCAACCGGGGGGGCGAGCAGTACTTC. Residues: CASINRGGEQYF. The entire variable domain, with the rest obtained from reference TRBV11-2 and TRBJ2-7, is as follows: EAGVAQSPRYKIIEKRQSVAFWCNPISGHATLYWYQQILGQGPKLLIQFQNNGVVDDSQLPKDRFSAERLKGVDSTLKIQPAKLEDSAVYLCASINRGGEQYFGPGTRLTVT.

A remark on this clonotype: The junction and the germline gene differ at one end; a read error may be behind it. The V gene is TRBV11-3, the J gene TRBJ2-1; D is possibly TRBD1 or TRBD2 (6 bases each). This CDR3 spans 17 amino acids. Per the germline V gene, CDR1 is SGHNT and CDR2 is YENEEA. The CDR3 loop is CASSLLGSNGGYNQQFF. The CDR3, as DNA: TGTGCCAGCAGCCTCCTAGGGAGTAACGGGGGCTACAATCAGCAGTTCTTC.

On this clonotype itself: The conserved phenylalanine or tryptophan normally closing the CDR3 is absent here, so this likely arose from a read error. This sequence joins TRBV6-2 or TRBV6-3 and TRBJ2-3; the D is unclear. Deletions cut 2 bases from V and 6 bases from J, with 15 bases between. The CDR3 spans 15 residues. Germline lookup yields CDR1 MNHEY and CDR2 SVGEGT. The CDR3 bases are TGTGCCAGCAGTTACCGGGCCCCGCAGAACGATACGCAGTATTCT. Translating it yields CASSYRAPQNDTQYS.

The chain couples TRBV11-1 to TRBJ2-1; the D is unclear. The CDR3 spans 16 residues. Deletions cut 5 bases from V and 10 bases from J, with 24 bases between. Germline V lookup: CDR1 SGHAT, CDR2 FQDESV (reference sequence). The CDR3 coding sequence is TGTGCCAGCAGCCCCGGGCCGGGTCAGAGGCCACACGAGCAGTTCTTC. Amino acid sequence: CASSPGPGQRPHEQFF.

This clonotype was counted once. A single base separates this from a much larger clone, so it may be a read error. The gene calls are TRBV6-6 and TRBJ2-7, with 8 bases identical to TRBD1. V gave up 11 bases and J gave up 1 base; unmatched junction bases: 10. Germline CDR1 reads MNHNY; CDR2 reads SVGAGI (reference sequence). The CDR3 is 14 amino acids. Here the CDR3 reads CAGNWDRTSYEQYF. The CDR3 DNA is TGTGCCGGCAATTGGGACAGGACATCCTACGAGCAGTACTTC.

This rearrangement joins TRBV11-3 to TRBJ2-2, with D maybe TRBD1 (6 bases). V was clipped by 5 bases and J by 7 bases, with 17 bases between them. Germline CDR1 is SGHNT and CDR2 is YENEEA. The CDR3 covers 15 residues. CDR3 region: CASSISRGQNGELFF. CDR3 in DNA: TGTGCCAGCAGCATAAGCAGGGGCCAGAACGGGGAGCTGTTTTTT.

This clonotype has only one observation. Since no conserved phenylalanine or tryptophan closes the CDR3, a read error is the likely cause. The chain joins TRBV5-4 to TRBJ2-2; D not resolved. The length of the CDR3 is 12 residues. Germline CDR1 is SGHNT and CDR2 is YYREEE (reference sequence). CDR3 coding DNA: TGTGCCAGCAGCTTGTACACGGGGGAGCTGTTTGTT. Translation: CASSLYTGELFV.

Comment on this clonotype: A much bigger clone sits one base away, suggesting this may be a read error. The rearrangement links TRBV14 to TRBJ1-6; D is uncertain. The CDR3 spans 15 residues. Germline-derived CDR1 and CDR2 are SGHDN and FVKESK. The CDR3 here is CASSPGSSYNSHLHF. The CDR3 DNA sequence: TGTGCCAGCAGCCCGGGCAGCTCCTATAATTCACACCTCCACTTT. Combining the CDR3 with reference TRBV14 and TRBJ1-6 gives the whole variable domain EAGVTQFPSHSVIEKGQTVTLRCDPISGHDNLYWYRRVMGKEIKFLLHFVKESKQDESGMPNNRFLAERTGGTYSTLKVQPAELEDSGVYFCASSPGSSYNSHLHFGNGTRLTVT.

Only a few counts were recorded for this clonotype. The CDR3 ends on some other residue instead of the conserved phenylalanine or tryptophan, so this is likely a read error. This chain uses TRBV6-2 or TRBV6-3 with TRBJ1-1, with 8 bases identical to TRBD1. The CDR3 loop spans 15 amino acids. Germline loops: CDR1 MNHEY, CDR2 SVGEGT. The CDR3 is CASSARQGTNTEAFS. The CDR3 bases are TGCGCCAGCAGTGCGAGACAGGGGACGAACACTGAAGCTTTCTCT.